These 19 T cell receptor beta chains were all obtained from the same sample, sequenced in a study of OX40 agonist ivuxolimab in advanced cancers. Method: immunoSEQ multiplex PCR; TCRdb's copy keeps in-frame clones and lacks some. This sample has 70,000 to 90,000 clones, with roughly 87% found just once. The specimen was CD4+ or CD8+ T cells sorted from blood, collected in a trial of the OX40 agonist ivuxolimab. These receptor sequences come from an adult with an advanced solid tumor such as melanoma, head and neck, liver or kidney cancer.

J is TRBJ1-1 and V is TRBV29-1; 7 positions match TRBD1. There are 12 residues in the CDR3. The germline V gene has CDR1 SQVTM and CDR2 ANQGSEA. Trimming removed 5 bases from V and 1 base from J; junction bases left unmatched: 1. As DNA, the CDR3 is TGCAGCGTTTCAGGGGGGAACACTGAAGCTTTCTTT. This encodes CSVSGGNTEAFF.

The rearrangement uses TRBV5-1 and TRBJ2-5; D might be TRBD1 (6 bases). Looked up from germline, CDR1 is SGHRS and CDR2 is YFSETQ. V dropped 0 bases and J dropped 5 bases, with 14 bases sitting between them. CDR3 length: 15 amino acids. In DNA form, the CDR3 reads TGCGCCAGCAGCTTGGAAAACAGGGTAGGGGAGACCCAGTACTTC. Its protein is CASSLENRVGETQYF.

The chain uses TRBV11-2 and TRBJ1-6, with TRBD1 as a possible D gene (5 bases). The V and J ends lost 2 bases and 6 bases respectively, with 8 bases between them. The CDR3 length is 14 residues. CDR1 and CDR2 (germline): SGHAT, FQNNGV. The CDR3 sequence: CASSLIGANSPLHF. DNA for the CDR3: TGTGCCAGCAGCTTAATAGGGGCTAATTCACCCCTCCACTTT.

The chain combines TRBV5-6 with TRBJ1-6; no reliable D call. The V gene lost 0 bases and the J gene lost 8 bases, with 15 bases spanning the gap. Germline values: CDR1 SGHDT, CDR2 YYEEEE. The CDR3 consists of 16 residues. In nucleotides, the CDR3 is TGTGCCAGCAGCTTGGTATCGTCTCGAGGTCATTCACCCCTCCACTTT. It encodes CASSLVSSRGHSPLHF.

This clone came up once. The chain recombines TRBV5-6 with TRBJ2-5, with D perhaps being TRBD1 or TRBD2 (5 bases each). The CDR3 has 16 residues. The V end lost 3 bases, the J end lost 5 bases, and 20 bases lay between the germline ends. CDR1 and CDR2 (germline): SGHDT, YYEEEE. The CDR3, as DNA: TGTGCCAGCAGCTCCCTTTACTTGGGGGTCCAGGAGACCCAGTACTTC. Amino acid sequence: CASSSLYLGVQETQYF. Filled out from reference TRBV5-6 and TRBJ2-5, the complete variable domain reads DAGVTQSPTHLIKTRGQQVTLRCSPKSGHDTVSWYQQALGQGPQFIFQYYEEEERQRGNFPDRFSGHQFPNYSSELNVNALLLGDSALYLCASSSLYLGVQETQYFGPGTRLLVL.

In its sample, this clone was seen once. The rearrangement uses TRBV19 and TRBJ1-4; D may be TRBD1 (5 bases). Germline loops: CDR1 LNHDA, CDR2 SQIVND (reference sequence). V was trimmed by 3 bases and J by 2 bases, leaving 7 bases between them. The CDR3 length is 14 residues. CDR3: CASSIRGTNEKLFF. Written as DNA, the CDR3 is TGTGCCAGTAGTATTCGGGGGACTAATGAAAAACTGTTTTTT.

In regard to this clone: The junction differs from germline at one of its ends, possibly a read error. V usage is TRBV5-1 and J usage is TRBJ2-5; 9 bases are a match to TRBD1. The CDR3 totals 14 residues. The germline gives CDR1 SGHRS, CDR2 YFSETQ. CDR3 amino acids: CASSRDRVQETQYF. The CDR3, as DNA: TGTGCCAGCAGCCGGGACAGGGTACAAGAGACCCAGTACTTC.

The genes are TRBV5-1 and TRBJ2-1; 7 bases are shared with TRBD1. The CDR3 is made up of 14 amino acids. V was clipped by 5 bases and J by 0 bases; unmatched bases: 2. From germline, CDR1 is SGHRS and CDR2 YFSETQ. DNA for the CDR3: TGCGCCAGCAGTGGGACAGCCTCCTACAATGAGCAGTTCTTC. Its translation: CASSGTASYNEQFF.

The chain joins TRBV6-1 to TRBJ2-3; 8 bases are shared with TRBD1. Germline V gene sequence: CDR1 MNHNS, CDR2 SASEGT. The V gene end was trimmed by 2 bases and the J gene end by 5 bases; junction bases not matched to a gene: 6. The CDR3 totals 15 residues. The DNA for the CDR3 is TGTGCCAGCAGTGAACCTAGGACAGGGAAAGATACGCAGTATTTT. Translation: CASSEPRTGKDTQYF.

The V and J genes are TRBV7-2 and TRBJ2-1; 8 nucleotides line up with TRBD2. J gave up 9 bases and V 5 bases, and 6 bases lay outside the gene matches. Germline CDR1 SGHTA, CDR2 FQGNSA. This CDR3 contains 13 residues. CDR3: CASSRQRGSEQFF. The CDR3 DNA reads TGTGCCAGCAGCCGACAGCGGGGGAGTGAGCAGTTCTTC.

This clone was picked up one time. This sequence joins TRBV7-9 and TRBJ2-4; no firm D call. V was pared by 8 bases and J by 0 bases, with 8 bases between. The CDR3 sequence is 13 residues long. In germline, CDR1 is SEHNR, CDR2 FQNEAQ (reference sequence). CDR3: CASRPVAKNIQYF. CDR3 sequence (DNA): TGTGCCAGCCGACCAGTAGCCAAAAACATTCAGTACTTC.

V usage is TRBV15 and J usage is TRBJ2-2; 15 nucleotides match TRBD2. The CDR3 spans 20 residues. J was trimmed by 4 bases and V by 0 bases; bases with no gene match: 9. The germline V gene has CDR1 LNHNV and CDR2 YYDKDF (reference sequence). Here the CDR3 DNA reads TGTGCCACCAGCAGAGATCCTGGGACTAGCGGGAGGTGGAGCACCGGGGAGCTGTTTTTT. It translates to CATSRDPGTSGRWSTGELFF.

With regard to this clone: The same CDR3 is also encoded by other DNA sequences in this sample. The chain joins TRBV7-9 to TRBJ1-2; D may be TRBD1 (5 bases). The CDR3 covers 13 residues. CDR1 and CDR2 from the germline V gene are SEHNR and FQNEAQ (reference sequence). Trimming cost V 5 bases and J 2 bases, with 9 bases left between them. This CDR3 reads CASSPDRNYGYTF. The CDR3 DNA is TGTGCCAGCAGCCCCGACAGAAACTATGGCTACACCTTC.

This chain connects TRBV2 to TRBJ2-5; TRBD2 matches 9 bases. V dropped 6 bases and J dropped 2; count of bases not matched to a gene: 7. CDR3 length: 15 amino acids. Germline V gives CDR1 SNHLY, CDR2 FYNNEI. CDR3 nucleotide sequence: TGTGCCAGCAGCGCGACTAGCGGCCTACAAGAGACCCAGTACTTC. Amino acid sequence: CASSATSGLQETQYF.

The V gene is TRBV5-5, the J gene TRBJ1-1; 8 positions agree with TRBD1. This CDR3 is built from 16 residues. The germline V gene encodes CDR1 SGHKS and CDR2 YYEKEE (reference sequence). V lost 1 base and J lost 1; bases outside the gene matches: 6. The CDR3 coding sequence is TGTGCCAGCAGCTTGACCAGACAGGGGCGGAACACTGAAGCTTTCTTT. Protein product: CASSLTRQGRNTEAFF.

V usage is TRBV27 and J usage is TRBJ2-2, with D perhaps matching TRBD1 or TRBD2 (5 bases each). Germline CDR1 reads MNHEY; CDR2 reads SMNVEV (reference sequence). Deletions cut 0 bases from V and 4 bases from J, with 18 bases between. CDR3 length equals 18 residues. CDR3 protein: CASSLSRQRGIPTGELFF. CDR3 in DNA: TGTGCCAGCAGTTTATCCCGACAGAGGGGAATCCCCACCGGGGAGCTGTTTTTT.

The CDR3 sequence is CASSPPGLAGQETQYF. DNA for the CDR3: TGTGCCAGCTCACCTCCGGGACTAGCGGGACAAGAGACCCAGTACTTC. The chain employs TRBV18 and TRBJ2-5, with 13 positions matching TRBD2. With 3 bases clipped from V and 2 bases from J, the junction kept 3 bases outside the gene matches. Germline loops: CDR1 KGHSH, CDR2 LQKENI. This CDR3 comprises 16 residues.

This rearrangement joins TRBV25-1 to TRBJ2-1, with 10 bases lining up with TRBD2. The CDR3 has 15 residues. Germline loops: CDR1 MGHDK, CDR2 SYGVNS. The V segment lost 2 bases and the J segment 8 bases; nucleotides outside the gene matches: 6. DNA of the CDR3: TGTGCCAGCAGTGAACTAGCGGGAGTAGTGGATGAGCAGTTCTTC. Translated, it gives CASSELAGVVDEQFF.

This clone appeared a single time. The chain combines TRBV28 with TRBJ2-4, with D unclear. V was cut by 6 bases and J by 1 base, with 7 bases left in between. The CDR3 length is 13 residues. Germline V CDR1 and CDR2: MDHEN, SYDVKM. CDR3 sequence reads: CASSRAAKNIQYF. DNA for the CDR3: TGTGCCAGCAGCCGGGCGGCCAAAAACATTCAGTACTTC. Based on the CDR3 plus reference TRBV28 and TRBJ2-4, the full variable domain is DVKVTQSSRYLVKRTGEKVFLECVQDMDHENMFWYRQDPGLGLRLIYFSYDVKMKEKGDIPEGYSVSREKKERFSLILESASTNQTSMYLCASSRAAKNIQYFGAGTRLSVL.